These 17 T cell receptor beta chains were sequenced from one sample in a study of CXCR3-negative and CXCR3-positive naive CD8 T cells. Researchers prepared the TRB cDNA libraries using 5' RACE with UMI labels. Reprocessing the 5' RACE reads, TCRdb reports a single entry for every CDR3 protein and omits DNA. The table counts some 49,000 distinct CDR3 sequences; roughly 2.4% lies in the top ten. The sequencing input was naive CXCR3- CD8+ T cells from blood. Specified subset: CD45RO-CCR7+CD27+CD95- naive CD8+ T cells lacking CXCR3 (TNR3-). The origin of the receptors is a human donor in good health. Some clones in this sample may be carry-over from other donors' samples.

J is TRBJ2-7 and V is TRBV29-1. The germline V gene has CDR1 SQVTM and CDR2 ANQGSEA. The CDR3 consists of 14 residues. CDR3 region: CSVEGPDLSYEQYF.

The chain couples TRBV28 to TRBJ2-3; the D call from TCRdb, TRBD1, cannot be confirmed without DNA. CDR1 is MDHEN and CDR2 is SYDVKM in the germline V gene. The CDR3 contains 12 residues. CDR3 sequence: CASAPGGNTQYF.

This chain uses TRBV7-8 with TRBJ1-1; the TCRdb D gene call, TRBD1, has no DNA to confirm it. Germline loops: CDR1 SGHVS, CDR2 FQNEAQ. The CDR3 contains 17 residues. The chain's CDR3 is CASSSTRTGGGYTEAFF.

The rearrangement links TRBV12-3 or TRBV12-4 to TRBJ2-1. CDR3 length equals 12 residues. The CDR3 protein is CASSQTENEQFF.

V gene TRBV15 combines with J gene TRBJ2-3; the D gene TCRdb calls, TRBD2, cannot be checked with no DNA. This CDR3 region has 16 residues. CDR1 LNHNV and CDR2 YYDKDF come from the germline V gene (reference sequence). The CDR3 reads CATSRVGPSSTDTQYF.

This chain joins TRBV2 and TRBJ1-1; the TRBD1 assignment by TCRdb is unverifiable without DNA. Germline-derived CDR1 and CDR2 are SNHLY and FYNNEI. This CDR3 spans 12 amino acids. The CDR3 is CATGTGTFEAFF.

The V and J genes are TRBV15 and TRBJ1-2. CDR1 and CDR2 from the germline V gene are LNHNV and YYDKDF (reference sequence). This CDR3 is built from 15 residues. This CDR3 reads CATSRDQTDNYGYTF.

The chain is built from TRBV14 and TRBJ2-1. The CDR3 covers 12 residues. CDR1 and CDR2 (germline): SGHDN, FVKESK. The CDR3 sequence is CASSHGYNEQFF.

The chain recombines TRBV7-6 with TRBJ1-5; TCRdb gives TRBD1 as the D gene, but with no DNA this cannot be confirmed. Germline V CDR1 and CDR2: SGHVS, FNYEAQ. CDR3 length: 15 amino acids. The chain's CDR3 is CASSPGDGFNQPQHF.

V and J are TRBV14 and TRBJ2-1; absent DNA, TCRdb's TRBD1 call cannot be checked. The CDR3 length is 19 residues. Germline V gene data show CDR1 as SGHDN and CDR2 as FVKESK. The CDR3 sequence is CASSHWGQGKAPSYNEQFF.

The chain is built from TRBV5-5 and TRBJ2-3. Germline lookup yields CDR1 SGHKS and CDR2 YYEKEE (reference sequence). The CDR3 runs to 14 residues. The CDR3 is CASSLPSATDTQYF.

V and J are TRBV4-1 and TRBJ2-1; TCRdb's D call, TRBD2, is unchecked because there is no DNA. The germline V gene encodes CDR1 MGHRA and CDR2 YSYEKL. The CDR3 has 17 amino acids. CDR3: CASSQEGAGGGYNEQFF.

CDR3: CASSLGTGSRNGYEQYF. This chain uses TRBV5-6 with TRBJ2-7; the D call from TCRdb, TRBD1, cannot be confirmed without DNA. The length of the CDR3 is 17 residues. Germline V gene sequence: CDR1 SGHDT, CDR2 YYEEEE.

The V gene is TRBV6-4, the J gene TRBJ2-3; as DNA is missing, the TRBD2 call by TCRdb cannot be tested. This CDR3 has 14 amino acids. Germline CDR1 MRHNA, CDR2 SNTAGT. The CDR3 sequence is CASSERGGPDTQYF.

The V gene is TRBV7-9, the J gene TRBJ2-5. The CDR3 is 15 amino acids. CDR1 is SEHNR and CDR2 is FQNEAQ in the germline V gene (reference sequence). CDR3 protein: CASSLAPRGKETQYF.

The chain uses TRBV12-3 or TRBV12-4 and TRBJ2-5; the TCRdb D gene call, TRBD1, has no DNA to confirm it. The CDR3 spans 14 residues. CDR3: CASSPGQPQETQYF.

The chain recombines TRBV6-5 with TRBJ1-6. The CDR3 is made up of 17 amino acids. Germline CDR1 MNHEY, CDR2 SVGAGI. Here the CDR3 reads CASSVGNHDPYNSPLHF.